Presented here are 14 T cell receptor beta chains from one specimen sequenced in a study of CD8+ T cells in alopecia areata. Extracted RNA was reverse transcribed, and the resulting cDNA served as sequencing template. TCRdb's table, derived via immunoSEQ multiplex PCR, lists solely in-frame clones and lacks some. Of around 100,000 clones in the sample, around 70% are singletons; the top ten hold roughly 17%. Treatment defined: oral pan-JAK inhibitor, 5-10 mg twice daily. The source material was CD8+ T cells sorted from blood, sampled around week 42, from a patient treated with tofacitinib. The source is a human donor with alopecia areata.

The CDR3 protein is CASSFTDTQYF. CDR3 coding DNA: TGTGCCAGCAGTTTCACAGATACGCAGTATTTT. The gene calls are TRBV7-2 and TRBJ2-3; no reliable D call. There are 11 residues in the CDR3. Per germline, CDR1 SGHTA and CDR2 FQGNSA. The V end lost 6 bases, the J end lost 2 bases, and 3 bases lay between the germline ends.

The CDR3 nucleotides are TGCGCCAGCAGCCAAGAAGCTCTTCCAGACTCCTACGAGCAGTACTTC. It specifies CASSQEALPDSYEQYF. The J gene is TRBJ2-7, the V gene TRBV4-3, with D uncertain. This CDR3 region has 16 residues. The germline V and J ends were trimmed by 0 bases and 0 bases, with 12 bases remaining between them. Germline values: CDR1 LGHNA, CDR2 YSLEER.

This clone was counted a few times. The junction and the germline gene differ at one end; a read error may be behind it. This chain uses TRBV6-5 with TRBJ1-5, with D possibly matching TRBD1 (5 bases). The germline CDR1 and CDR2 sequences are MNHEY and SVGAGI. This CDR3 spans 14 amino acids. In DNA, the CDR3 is TGTGCCAGCAGTGACTCGACAGAAAATCAGCCCCAGCATTTT. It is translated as CASSDSTENQPQHF.

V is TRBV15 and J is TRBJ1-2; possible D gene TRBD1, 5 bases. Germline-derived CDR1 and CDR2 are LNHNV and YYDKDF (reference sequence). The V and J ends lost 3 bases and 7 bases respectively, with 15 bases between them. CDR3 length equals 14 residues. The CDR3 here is CATSREGAGSGYTF. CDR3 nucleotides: TGTGCCACCAGCAGGGAAGGGGCAGGGTCTGGCTACACCTTC.

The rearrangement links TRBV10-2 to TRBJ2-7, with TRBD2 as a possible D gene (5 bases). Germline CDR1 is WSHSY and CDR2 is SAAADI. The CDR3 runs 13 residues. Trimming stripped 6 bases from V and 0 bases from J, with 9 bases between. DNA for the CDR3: TGCGCCAGCAGGGACCGGGACTCCTACGAGCAGTACTTC. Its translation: CASRDRDSYEQYF.

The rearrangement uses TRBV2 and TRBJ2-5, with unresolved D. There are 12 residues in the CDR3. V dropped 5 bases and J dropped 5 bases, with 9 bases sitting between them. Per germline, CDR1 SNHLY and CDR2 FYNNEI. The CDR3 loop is CASSKKGETQYF. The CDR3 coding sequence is TGTGCCAGCAGTAAGAAAGGGGAGACCCAGTACTTC.

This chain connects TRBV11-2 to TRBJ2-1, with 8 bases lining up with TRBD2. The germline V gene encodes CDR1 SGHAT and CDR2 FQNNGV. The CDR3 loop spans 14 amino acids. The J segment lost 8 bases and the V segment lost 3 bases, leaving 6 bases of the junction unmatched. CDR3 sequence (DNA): TGTGCCAGCAGCTTTCGGGGGGGCCGGGATGAGCAGTTCTTC. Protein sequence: CASSFRGGRDEQFF.

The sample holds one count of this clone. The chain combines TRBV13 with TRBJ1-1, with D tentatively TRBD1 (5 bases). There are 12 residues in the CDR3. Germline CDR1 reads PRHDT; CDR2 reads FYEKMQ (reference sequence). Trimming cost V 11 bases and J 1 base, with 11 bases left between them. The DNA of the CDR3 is TGTGCCGCCGGGGACGCGAACACTGAAGCTTTCTTT. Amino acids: CAAGDANTEAFF.

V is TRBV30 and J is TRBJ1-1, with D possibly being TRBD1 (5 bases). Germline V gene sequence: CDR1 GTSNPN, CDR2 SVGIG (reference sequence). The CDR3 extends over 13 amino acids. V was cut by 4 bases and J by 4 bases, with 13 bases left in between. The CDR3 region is CAWNLGGGTEAFF. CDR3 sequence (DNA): TGTGCCTGGAACCTCGGGGGAGGCACTGAAGCTTTCTTT.

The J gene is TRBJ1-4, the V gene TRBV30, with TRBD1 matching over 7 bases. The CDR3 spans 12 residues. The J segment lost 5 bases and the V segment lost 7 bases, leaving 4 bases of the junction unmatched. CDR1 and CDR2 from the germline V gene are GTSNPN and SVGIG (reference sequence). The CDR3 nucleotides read TGTGCCTTGCAGGGGGGCAATGAAAAACTGTTTTTT. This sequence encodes CALQGGNEKLFF.

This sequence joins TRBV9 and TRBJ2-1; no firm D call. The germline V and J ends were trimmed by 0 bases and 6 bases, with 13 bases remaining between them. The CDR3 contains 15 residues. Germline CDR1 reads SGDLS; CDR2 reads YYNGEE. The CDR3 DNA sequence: TGTGCCAGCAGCGTAGAAGGTGCACCAACCAATGAGCAGTTCTTC. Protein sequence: CASSVEGAPTNEQFF.

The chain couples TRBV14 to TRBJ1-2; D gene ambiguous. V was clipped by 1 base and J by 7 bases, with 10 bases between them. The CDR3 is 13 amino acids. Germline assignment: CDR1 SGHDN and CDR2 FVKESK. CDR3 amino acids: CASSQGVYVGYTF. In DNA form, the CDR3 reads TGTGCCAGCAGCCAAGGTGTTTACGTTGGCTACACCTTC. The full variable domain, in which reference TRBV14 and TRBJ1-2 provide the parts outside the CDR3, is EAGVTQFPSHSVIEKGQTVTLRCDPISGHDNLYWYRRVMGKEIKFLLHFVKESKQDESGMPNNRFLAERTGGTYSTLKVQPAELEDSGVYFCASSQGVYVGYTFGSGTRLTVV.

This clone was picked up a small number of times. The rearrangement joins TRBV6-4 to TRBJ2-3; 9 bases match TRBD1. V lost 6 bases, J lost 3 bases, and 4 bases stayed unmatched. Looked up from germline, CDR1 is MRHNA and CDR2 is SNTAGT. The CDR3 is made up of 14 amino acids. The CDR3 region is CASSRDRETDTQYF. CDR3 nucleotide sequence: TGTGCCAGCAGCCGGGACAGGGAAACAGATACGCAGTATTTT.

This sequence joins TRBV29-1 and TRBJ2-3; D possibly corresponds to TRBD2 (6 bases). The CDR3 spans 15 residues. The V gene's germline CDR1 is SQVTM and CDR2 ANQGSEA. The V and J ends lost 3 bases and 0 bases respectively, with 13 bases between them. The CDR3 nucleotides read TGCAGCGTTGAGGGGGGATGGGACAGCACAGATACGCAGTATTTT. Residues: CSVEGGWDSTDTQYF.